The entry that follows covers one T cell receptor beta chain sequence. This sample was included in a study of blood T cell repertoires in COVID-19. The wider study: Some COVID-19 samples were acute and others convalescent; all came from the United States, Italy and Spain. PBMCs, B-cell-depleted T cells, or T cells were the source of the cDNA or gDNA that made up the material.

Trimming left V 0 bases short and J 8 bases short, with 14 bases between. The V gene's germline CDR1 is SQVTM and CDR2 ANQGSEA. CDR3 length equals 14 residues. Authors' data handling: Amplified reference gene primers provided the basis for estimating nucleated cell counts. TCRdb's table, derived via immunoSEQ multiplex PCR, lists solely in-frame clones and lacks some. Clonal size and the V and J genes are those of that table, whereas D and trimming came from the DNA. The sample lists approximately 89,000 clones, 75% to 85% seen once, with around 22% in the top ten. The rearrangement joins TRBV29-1 to TRBJ2-1; possibly TRBD2 for D (5 bases). Sequences were obtained from peripheral blood. This receptor was obtained from a man aged 70 or older with acute or convalescent COVID-19. CDR3 loop: CSVEEVISAYEQFF. Written as DNA, the CDR3 is TGCAGCGTTGAAGAAGTCATTAGCGCCTATGAGCAGTTCTTC.